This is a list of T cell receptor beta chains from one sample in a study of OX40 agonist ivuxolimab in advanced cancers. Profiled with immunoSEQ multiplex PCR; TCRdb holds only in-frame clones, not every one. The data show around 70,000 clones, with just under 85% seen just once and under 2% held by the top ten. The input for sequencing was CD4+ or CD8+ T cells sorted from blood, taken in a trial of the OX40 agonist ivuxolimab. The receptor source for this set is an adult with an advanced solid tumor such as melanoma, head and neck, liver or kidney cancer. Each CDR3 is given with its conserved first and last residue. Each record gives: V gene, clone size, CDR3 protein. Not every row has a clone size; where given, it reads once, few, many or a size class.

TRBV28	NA	CASSLKYEQYF
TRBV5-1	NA	CASSLGQQETQYF
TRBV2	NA	CASITGTSGNNEQYF
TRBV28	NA	CASTAGGRSEAFF
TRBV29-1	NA	CSAEVGTRDTIQYF
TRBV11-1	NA	CASSLGAGAGQFF
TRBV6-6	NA	CASSYDRRGIQYF
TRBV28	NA	CASSFSAGQETQYF
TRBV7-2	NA	CASSTQTSSVYYEQYF
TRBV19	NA	CASSADRGRIGYGYTF
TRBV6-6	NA	CASSNRGRAEKLFF
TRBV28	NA	CASSPPGRAGTGELFF
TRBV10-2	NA	CASGGDFNEKLFF
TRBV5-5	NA	CASSLLSGSTYEQYF
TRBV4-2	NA	CASSRVPRGFDEQFF
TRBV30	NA	CAWSLGDTQYF
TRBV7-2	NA	CASSLAGGLYNEQFF
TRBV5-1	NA	CASSQGQGSPGANVLTF
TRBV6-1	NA	CASSNTKNTGELFF
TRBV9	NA	CASSVRSVAGNEQFF
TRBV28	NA	CASTYNRGARDTQYF
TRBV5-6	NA	CASSLGRTATVYGYTF
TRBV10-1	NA	CASSERGRTGDTQYF
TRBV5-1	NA	CASSLVREGPTGELFF
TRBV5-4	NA	CASSLRTAPYEQYF
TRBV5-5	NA	CASSRTGQSNYGYTF
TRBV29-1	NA	CSVDEASGETQYF
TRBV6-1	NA	CASSEDRGAGEKLFF
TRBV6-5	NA	CASSYSFRAQETQYF
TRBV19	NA	CASSRQGDGDTEAFF
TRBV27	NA	CASSLRAHNEQFF
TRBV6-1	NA	CASSVPYEQYF
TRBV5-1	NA	CASSSRTGGNYGYTF
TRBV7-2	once	CASSLETGFHEQYF
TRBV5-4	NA	CASSPPLPSGYNEQFF
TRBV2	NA	CASSVSPSGANVLTF
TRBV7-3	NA	CASSSRTSGAFYNEQFF
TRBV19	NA	CATRRGEKLFF
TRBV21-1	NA	CASSLQGEANTIYF
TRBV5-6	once	CASSSVSGRLTYNEQFF
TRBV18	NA	CASSPGADQETQYF
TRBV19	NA	CASSWAGALSQPQHF
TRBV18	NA	CASSSKTGELFF
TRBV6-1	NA	CASSERGSGAQYF
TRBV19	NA	CASIDRYYGYTF
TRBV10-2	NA	CASSGAGQGEETQYF
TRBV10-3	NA	CAIIQGAIAEAFF
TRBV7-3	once	CASSFRPIGAGELFF
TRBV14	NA	CASSLGQGSYEQYF
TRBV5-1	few	CASSLGAKYGYTF
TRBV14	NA	CASSQGQGNTGELFF
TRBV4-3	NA	CASSRRGTGELFF
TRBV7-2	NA	CASSSGWANTEAFF
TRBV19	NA	CASSAGGTDTQYF
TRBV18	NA	CASSPLTGPEETQYF
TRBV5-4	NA	CASSSPTGGMDEKLFF
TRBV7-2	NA	CASSLGLAGAQGNEQFF